This T cell receptor (beta chain) came from a study of shared clonotypes between healthy human individuals. Germline assignment: CDR1 SQVTM and CDR2 ANQGSEA. CDR3 length equals 11 residues. Deletions cut 5 bases from V and 5 bases from J, with 9 bases between. A note on this clone: This CDR3 is also generated by other DNA sequences in the sample.

Method: immunoSEQ multiplex PCR; TCRdb's copy keeps in-frame clones and lacks some. This table holds about 2 million clones, about 95% found once. The sequenced sample was naive CD4+ T cells sorted from blood. Stated subset: CD45RA+ positively selected. This clonotype was obtained from a man between 18 and 35 years old in good health. This chain uses TRBV29-1 with TRBJ1-1, with a possible D match to TRBD1 (5 bases). This CDR3 is CSVRGGTEAFF. DNA of the CDR3: TGCAGCGTTCGGGGGGGGACTGAAGCTTTCTTT.